This T cell receptor beta chain derives from a study of Graves' ophthalmopathy and Graves' hyperthyroidism. This clonotype was seen many times. Scientists amplified the TCR beta CDR3 regions from RNA transcripts. HTBI primers served in a first-round RT-PCR, which a second-round multiplex PCR followed. TCRdb reanalysed the multiplex PCR reads using MiXCR and keeps one entry per CDR3 protein. Among over a million distinct CDR3 sequences listed, roughly two fifths were seen once. The CDR3 has 13 amino acids. Trimming removed 7 bases from V and 5 bases from J, with 11 bases in between. Looked up from germline, CDR1 is SGHVS and CDR2 is FNYEAQ.

V usage is TRBV7-6 and J usage is TRBJ1-4, with no clear D. Input material: peripheral blood or thyroid tissue (not recorded which). The receptor was isolated from an adult man with Graves' hyperthyroidism. CDR3 nucleotide sequence: TGTGCCAGCACCCCGCGCGGAAATGAAAAACTGTTTTTT. Translation: CASTPRGNEKLFF.